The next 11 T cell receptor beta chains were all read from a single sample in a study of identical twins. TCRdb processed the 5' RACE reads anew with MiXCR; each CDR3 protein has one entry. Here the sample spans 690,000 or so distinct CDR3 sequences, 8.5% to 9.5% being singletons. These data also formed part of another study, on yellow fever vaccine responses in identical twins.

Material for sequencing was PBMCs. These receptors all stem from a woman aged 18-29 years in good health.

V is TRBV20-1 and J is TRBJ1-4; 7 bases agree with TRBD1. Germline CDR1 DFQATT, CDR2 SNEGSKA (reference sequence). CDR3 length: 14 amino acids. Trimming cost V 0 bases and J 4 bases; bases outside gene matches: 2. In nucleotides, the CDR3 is TGCAGTGCTAGAGATGGGACAGTTAATGAAAAACTGTTTTTT. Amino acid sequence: CSARDGTVNEKLFF.

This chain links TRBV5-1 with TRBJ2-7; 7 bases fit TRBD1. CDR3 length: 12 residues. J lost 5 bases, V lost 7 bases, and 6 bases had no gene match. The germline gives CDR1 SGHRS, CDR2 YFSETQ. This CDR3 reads CASHDRDNEQYF. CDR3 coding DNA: TGCGCCAGCCACGACAGGGATAACGAGCAGTACTTC.

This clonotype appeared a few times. CDR3 amino acids: CSAQGVDYGYTF. CDR3 DNA: TGCAGCGCCCAGGGGGTCGACTATGGCTACACCTTC. The gene calls are TRBV29-1 and TRBJ1-2, with 7 bases fitting TRBD1. From germline, CDR1 is SQVTM and CDR2 ANQGSEA. The CDR3 is made up of 12 amino acids. The V gene end was trimmed by 7 bases and the J gene end by 3 bases; junction bases not matched to a gene: 5.

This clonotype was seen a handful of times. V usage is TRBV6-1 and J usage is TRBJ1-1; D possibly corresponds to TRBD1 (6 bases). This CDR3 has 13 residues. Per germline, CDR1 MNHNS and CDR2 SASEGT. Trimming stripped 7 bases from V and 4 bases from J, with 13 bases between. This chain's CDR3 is CASMTGSSTEAFF. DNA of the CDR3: TGTGCCAGCATGACAGGATCTTCCACTGAAGCTTTCTTT.

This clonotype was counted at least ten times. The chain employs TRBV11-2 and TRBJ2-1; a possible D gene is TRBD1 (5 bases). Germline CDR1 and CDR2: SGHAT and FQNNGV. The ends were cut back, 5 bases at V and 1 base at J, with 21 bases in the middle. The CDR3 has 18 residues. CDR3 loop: CASSAMTALLGSYNEQFF. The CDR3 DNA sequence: TGTGCCAGCAGCGCAATGACAGCCCTTCTAGGTTCCTACAATGAGCAGTTCTTC.

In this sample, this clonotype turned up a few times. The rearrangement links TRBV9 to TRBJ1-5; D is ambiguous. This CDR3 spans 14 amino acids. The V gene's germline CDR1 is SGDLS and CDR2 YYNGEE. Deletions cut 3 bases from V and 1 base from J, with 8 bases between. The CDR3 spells CASSALDSNQPQHF. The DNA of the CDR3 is TGTGCCAGCAGCGCCCTAGACAGCAATCAGCCCCAGCATTTT.

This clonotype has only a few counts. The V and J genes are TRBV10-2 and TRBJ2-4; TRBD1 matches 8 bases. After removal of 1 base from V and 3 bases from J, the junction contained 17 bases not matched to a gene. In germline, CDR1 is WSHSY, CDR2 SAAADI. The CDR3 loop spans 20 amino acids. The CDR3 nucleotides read TGCGCCAGCAGTGAGTGGGGGACAGGAGGTCCCGGGGGTGTCAAAAACATTCAGTACTTC. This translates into CASSEWGTGGPGGVKNIQYF.

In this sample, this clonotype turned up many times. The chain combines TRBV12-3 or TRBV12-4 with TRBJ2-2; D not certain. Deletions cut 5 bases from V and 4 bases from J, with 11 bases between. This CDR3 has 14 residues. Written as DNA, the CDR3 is TGTGCCAGCAGTCTGACTTTGGGCACCGGGGAGCTGTTTTTT. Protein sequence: CASSLTLGTGELFF.

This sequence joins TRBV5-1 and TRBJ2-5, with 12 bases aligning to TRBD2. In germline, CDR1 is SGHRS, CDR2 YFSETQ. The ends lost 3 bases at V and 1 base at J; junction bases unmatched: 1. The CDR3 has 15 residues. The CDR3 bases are TGCGCCAGCAGCTGGACTAGCGGGGTCCAAGAGACCCAGTACTTC. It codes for CASSWTSGVQETQYF.

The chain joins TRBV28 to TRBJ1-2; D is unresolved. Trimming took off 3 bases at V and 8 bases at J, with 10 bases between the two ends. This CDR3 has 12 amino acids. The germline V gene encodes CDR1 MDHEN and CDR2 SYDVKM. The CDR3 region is CASSLPLGGYTF. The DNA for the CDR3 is TGTGCCAGCAGTTTGCCCCTGGGGGGCTACACCTTC.

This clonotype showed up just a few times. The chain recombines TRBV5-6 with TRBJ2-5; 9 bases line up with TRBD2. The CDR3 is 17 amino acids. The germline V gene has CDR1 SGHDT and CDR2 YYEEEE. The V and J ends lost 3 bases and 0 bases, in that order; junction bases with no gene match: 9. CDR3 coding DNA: TGTGCCAGCAGCTCCGGGGCGGGGGGGCTCCACCAAGAGACCCAGTACTTC. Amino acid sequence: CASSSGAGGLHQETQYF.